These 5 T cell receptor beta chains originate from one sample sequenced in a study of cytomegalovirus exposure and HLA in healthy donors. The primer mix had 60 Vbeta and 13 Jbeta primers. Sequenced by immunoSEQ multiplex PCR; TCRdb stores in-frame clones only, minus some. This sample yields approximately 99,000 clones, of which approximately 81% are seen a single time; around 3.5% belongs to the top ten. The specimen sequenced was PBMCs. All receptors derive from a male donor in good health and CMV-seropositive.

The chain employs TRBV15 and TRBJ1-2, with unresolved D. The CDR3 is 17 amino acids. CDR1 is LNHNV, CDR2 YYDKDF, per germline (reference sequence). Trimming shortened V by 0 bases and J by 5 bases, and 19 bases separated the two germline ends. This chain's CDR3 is CATSRDGQAQRRYGYTF. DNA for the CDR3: TGTGCCACCAGCAGAGATGGGCAGGCCCAAAGAAGATATGGCTACACCTTC.

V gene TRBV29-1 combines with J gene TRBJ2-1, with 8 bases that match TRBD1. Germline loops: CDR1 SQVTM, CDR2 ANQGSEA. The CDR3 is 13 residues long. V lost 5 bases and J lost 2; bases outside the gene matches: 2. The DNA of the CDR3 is TGCAGCGTTAAGACAGGGGCCTACAATGAGCAGTTCTTC. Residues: CSVKTGAYNEQFF.

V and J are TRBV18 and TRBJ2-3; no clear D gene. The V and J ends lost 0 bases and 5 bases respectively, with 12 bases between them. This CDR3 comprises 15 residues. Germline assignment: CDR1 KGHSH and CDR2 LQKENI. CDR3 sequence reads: CASSPPTGGKDTQYF. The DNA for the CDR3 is TGTGCCAGCTCACCACCGACGGGTGGCAAAGATACGCAGTATTTT.

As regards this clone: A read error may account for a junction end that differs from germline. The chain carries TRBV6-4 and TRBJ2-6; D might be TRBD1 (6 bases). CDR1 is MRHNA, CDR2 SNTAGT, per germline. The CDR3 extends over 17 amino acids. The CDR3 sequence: CDSSITGFPSGANVLTF. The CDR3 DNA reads TGTGACAGCAGTATAACAGGGTTTCCGTCTGGGGCCAACGTCCTGACTTTC.

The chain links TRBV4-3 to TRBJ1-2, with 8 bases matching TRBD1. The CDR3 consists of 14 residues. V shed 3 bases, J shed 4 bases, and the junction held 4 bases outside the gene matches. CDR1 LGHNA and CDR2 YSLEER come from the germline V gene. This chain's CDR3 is CASSHGGQGYGYTF. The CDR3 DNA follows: TGCGCCAGCAGCCATGGAGGACAGGGCTATGGCTACACCTTC.